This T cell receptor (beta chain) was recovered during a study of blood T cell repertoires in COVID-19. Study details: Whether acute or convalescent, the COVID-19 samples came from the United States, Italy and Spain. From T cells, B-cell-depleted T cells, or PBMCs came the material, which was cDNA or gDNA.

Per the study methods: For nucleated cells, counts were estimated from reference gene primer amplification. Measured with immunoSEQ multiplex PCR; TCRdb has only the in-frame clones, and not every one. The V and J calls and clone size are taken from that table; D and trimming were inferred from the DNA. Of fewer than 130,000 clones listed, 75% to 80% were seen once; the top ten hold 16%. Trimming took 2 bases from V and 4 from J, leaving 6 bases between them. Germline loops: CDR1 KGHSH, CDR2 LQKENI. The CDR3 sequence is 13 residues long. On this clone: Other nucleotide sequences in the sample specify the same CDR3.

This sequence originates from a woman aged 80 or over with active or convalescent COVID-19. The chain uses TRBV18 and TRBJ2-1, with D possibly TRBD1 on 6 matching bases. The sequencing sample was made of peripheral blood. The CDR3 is CASSPRGYNEQFF. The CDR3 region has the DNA TGTGCCAGCTCACCAAGGGGGTACAATGAGCAGTTCTTC.